This T cell receptor beta chain was profiled in a study of T cell changes during pregnancy in multiple sclerosis. Clones were sequenced by immunoSEQ multiplex PCR, and TCRdb holds only the in-frame ones, with some missing. The sample holds 43,000 or so clones, 80% to 95% seen once. This sequence originates from a female donor with multiple sclerosis, enrolled in a pregnancy study. This specimen consisted of peripheral blood, obtained in the third trimester of pregnancy.

The CDR3 coding sequence is TGTGCCAGCAGTGAGGGACTAGCGGGAGGTCGGAGCACAGATACGCAGTATTTT. It encodes CASSEGLAGGRSTDTQYF. The chain uses TRBV9 and TRBJ2-3, with TRBD2 matching over 15 bases. From germline, CDR1 is SGDLS and CDR2 YYNGEE. V lost 5 bases to trimming and J lost 0 bases; unmatched junction nucleotides: 7. CDR3 size: 18 residues.